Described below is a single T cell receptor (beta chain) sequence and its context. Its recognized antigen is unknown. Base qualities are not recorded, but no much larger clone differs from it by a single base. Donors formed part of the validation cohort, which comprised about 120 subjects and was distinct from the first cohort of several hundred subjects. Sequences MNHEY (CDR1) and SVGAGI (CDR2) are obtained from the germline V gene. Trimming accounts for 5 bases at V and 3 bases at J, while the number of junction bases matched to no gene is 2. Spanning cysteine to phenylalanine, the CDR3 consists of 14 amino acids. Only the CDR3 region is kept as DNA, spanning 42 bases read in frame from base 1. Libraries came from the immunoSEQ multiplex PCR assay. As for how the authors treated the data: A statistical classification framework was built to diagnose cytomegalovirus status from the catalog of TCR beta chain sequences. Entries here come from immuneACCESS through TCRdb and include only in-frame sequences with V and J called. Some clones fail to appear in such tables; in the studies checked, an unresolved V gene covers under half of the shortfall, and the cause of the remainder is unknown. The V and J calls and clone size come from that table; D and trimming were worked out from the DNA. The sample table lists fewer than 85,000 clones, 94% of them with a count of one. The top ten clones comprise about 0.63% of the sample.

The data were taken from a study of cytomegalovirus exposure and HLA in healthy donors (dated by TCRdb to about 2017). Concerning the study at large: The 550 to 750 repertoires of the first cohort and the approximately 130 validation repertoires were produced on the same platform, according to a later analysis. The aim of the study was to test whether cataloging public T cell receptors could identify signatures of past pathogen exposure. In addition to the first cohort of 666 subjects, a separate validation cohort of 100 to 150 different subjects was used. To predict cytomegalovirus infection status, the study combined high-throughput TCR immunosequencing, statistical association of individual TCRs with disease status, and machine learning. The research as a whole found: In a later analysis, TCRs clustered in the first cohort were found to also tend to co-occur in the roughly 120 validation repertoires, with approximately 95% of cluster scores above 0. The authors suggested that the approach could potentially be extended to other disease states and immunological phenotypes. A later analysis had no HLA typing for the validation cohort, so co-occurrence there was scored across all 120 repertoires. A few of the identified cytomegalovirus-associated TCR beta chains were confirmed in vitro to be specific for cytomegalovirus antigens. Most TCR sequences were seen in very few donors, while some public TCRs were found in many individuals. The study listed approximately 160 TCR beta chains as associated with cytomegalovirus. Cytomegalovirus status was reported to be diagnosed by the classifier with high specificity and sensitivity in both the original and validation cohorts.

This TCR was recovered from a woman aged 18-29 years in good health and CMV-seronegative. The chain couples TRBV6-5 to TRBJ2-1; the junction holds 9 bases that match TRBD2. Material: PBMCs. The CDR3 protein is CASSASGVYNEQFF. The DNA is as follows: TGTGCCAGCAGTGCTAGCGGGGTCTACAATGAGCAGTTCTTC.